This T cell receptor beta chain was documented in a study of T cells in Graves' hyperthyroidism and ophthalmopathy. What was amplified from RNA transcripts were TCR beta CDR3 regions. The TCR CDR3 first-round RT-PCR relied on the HTBI primer set. TCRdb re-called the multiplex PCR reads with MiXCR, one entry per CDR3 protein. The sample holds about 350,000 distinct CDR3 sequences, approximately 15% seen once. This clonotype came up many times. CDR3 size: 13 residues. From germline, CDR1 is SEHNR and CDR2 FQNEAQ (reference sequence). The V end was cut by 3 bases, the J end by 3 bases, with 8 bases between.

The chain is built from TRBV7-9 and TRBJ1-2, with D unresolved. The clonotype originates from a woman aged 25 to 39 with Graves' hyperthyroidism. The material sequenced was blood. The CDR3 is CASSFGQDYGYTF. CDR3 coding DNA: TGTGCCAGCAGCTTTGGGCAAGACTATGGCTACACCTTC.